This is a list of T cell receptor beta chains from one sample in a study of T cells after yellow fever vaccination. A single record per CDR3 protein comes from TCRdb applying MiXCR to the 5' RACE reads. Of roughly 520,000 distinct CDR3 sequences listed, 20% to 25% were seen once; the top ten hold about 17%. The sample here was PBMCs, taken 21 days after the first yellow fever vaccination. These receptors originate from a man in his late teens or twenties who received the YFV17D yellow fever vaccine. Each CDR3 is given with its conserved first and last residue. The D gene is left open where the match is weak. A clone size is listed for some rows: how often the clone was seen (once, few, many), or a class if it is expanded.

>TRBV12-3/TRBV12-4|TRBD1|TRBJ1-2|few
CASSPGTGPEIYGYTF
TGTGCCAGCAGTCCCGGGACAGGGCCCGAAATCTATGGCTACACCTTC
>TRBV7-2|-|TRBJ2-7|few
CASSPNRDQGQYF
TGTGCCAGCAGCCCCAACCGGGACCAGGGGCAGTACTTC
>TRBV28|-|TRBJ2-3|-
CASSLYKGVDTDTQYF
TGTGCCAGCAGTTTATATAAAGGTGTGGACACAGATACGCAGTATTTT
>TRBV7-3|-|TRBJ1-2|-
CASSLQGSDPGPYGGYTF
TGTGCCAGCAGCCTGCAAGGGTCAGACCCAGGGCCTTATGGTGGCTACACCTTC
>TRBV5-1|TRBD1|TRBJ1-4|few
CASSRQQGGEKLFF
TGCGCCAGCAGTCGACAACAGGGGGGAGAAAAACTGTTTTTT
>TRBV6-1|-|TRBJ1-2|few
CASSAGRRDGYTF
TGTGCCAGCAGTGCCGGACGCAGGGATGGCTACACCTTC
>TRBV14|TRBD1|TRBJ1-6|-
CASSTTGGYLRSPLHF
TGTGCCAGCAGCACGACAGGGGGCTATCTTAGATCACCCCTCCACTTT
>TRBV7-6|TRBD1|TRBJ2-3|-
CASSLFRMDRGPDTDTQYF
TGTGCCAGCAGCTTATTCCGCATGGACAGGGGGCCTGACACAGATACGCAGTATTTT
>TRBV18|-|TRBJ2-6|few
CASSPYDGISSGANVLTF
TGTGCCAGCTCACCCTACGACGGGATTAGCTCTGGGGCCAACGTCCTGACTTTC
>TRBV20-1|TRBD2|TRBJ2-7|-
CSARDVNSGGGKEQYF
TGCAGTGCTAGAGACGTAAATAGCGGGGGGGGAAAGGAGCAGTACTTC
>TRBV29-1|-|TRBJ2-3|-
CSLGGPGRTDTQYF
TGCAGCCTTGGGGGACCGGGTCGTACAGATACGCAGTATTTT
>TRBV4-1|TRBD2|TRBJ2-3|many
CASSSPERGVTDTQYF
TGCGCCAGCAGCTCCCCAGAGCGGGGAGTTACAGATACGCAGTATTTT